This paragraph reports one T cell receptor beta chain. The antigen is undetermined. These data belong to a study of cytomegalovirus exposure and HLA in healthy donors. Whole-study findings and limits: The study put 150 to 200 TCR beta chains on its list as cytomegalovirus-associated.

CDR3 length: 14 residues. V was pared by 6 bases and J by 2 bases, with 7 bases of the junction left unmatched. Germline assignment: CDR1 MDHEN and CDR2 SYDVKM. The study ran its PCR with 60 Vbeta and 13 Jbeta primers. The data were produced by immunoSEQ multiplex PCR, yet TCRdb's version contains in-frame clones alone and is incomplete. The table has roughly 200,000 clones, 85% seen once; the top ten hold about 2%. Sequencing input: PBMCs. The rearrangement joins TRBV28 to TRBJ2-7; TRBD1 matches 7 bases. This clonotype was sampled from a woman in her forties or fifties in good health and CMV-seronegative. The CDR3 loop reads CASSEPGQTYEQYF. The CDR3 nucleotides are TGTGCCAGCAGCGAACCGGGACAGACCTACGAGCAGTACTTC.